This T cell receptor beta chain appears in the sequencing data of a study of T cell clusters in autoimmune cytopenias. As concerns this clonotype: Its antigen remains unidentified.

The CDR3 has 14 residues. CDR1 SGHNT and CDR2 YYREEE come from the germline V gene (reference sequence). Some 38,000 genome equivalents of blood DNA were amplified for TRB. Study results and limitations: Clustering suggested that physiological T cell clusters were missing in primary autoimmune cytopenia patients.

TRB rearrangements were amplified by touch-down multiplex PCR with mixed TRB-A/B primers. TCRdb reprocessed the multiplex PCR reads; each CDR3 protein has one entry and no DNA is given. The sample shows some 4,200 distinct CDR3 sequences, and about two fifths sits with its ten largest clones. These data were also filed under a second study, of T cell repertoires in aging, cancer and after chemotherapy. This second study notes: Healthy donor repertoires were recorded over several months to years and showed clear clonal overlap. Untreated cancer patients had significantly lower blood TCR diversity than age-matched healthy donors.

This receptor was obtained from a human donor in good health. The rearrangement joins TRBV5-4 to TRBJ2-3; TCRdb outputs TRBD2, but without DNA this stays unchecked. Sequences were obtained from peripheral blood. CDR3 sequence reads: CASSSSGYTDTQYF.